This T cell receptor beta chain originates from a study of post-analysis software for immune sequencing data. This CDR3 has 16 residues. The V gene end was trimmed by 3 bases and the J gene end by 2 bases; junction bases not matched to a gene: 6. Germline CDR1 reads KGHSH; CDR2 reads LQKENI. Study-wide results and caveats: Patients showed TRBV5-6, TRBV5-1 and TRBV20-1 among five TRBV segments more frequent than in controls.

The library was made from cDNA and included unique molecular identifiers. TCRdb re-called the PCR reads with MiXCR, one entry per CDR3 protein. The table has about 820,000 distinct CDR3 sequences, about 50% seen once. Points on this clonotype: No antigen is known for it.

The TCR was taken from a girl aged 10 to 17 with multiple sclerosis. This rearrangement joins TRBV18 to TRBJ2-3; 9 bases agree with TRBD2. The sequenced sample consisted of blood. Here the CDR3 DNA reads TGTGCCAGCTCACCCGGAGCGGGGGGAATCACAGATACGCAGTATTTT. Residues: CASSPGAGGITDTQYF.